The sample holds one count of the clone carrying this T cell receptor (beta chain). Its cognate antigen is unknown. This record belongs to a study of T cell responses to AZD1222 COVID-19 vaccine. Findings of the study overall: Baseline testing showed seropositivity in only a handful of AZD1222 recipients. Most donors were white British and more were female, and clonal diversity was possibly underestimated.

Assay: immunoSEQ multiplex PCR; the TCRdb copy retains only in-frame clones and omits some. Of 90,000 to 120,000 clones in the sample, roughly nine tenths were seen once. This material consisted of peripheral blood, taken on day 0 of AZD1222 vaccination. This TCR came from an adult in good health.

This CDR3 is CASSSRGLLSEAFF. DNA of the CDR3: TGTGCCAGCAGTTCGAGGGGGCTGCTTTCTGAAGCTTTCTTT. V usage is TRBV6-5 and J usage is TRBJ1-1; TRBD1 matches at 7 bases. The CDR3 extends over 14 amino acids. Germline-derived CDR1 and CDR2 are MNHEY and SVGAGI. Trimming at V came to 4 bases and at J to 6 bases, leaving 8 bases not matched to a gene.